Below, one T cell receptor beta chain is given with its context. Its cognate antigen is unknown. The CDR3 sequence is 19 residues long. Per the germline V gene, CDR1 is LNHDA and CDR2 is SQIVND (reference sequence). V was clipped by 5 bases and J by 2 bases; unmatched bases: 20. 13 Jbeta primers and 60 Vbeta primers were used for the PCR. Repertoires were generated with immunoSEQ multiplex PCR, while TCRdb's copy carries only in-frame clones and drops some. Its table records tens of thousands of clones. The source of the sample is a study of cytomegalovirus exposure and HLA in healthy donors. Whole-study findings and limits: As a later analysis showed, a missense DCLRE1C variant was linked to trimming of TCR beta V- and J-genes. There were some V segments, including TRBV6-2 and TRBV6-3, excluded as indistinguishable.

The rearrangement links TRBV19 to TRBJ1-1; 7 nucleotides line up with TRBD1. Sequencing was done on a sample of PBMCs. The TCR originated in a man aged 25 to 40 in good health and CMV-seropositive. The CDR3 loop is CASSLSAGGFLFRNTEAFF. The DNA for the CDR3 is TGTGCCAGTAGTCTATCGGCAGGGGGGTTCCTGTTTCGTAACACTGAAGCTTTCTTT.